Each of the 3 T cell receptor beta chains below was sequenced from the same sample in a study of PD-1 blockade in classical Hodgkin lymphoma. The protocol was immunoSEQ multiplex PCR, while the TCRdb copy is restricted to in-frame clones and leaves out a portion. This sample carries about 41,000 clones, about 70% of them seen once, and the ten largest clones take 20% to 25%. The patients all showed relapse after autologous stem cell transplantation, while their brentuximab vedotin exposure varied. This sample comprised peripheral blood mononuclear cells (PBMCs), obtained at baseline. Source of these receptors: a human donor with classical Hodgkin lymphoma.

The V and J genes are TRBV7-2 and TRBJ2-7, with a weak D call TRBD2 (5 bases). The CDR3 totals 14 residues. V was trimmed by 1 base and J by 6 bases, leaving 13 bases between them. Germline assignment: CDR1 SGHTA and CDR2 FQGNSA. CDR3 loop: CASSLDPGVGEQYF. CDR3 coding DNA: TGTGCCAGCAGCTTAGATCCCGGGGTAGGCGAGCAGTACTTC.

V is TRBV18 and J is TRBJ2-7; TRBD1 matches 10 bases. Trimming at V came to 4 bases and at J to 7 bases, leaving 7 bases not matched to a gene. The CDR3 totals 14 residues. Germline CDR1 reads KGHSH; CDR2 reads LQKENI. For the CDR3, the DNA is TGTGCCAGCTCACAGACAGGGGGCCTAGGGGAGCAGTACTTC. This sequence encodes CASSQTGGLGEQYF.

This chain uses TRBV30 with TRBJ2-7; no clear D gene. Looked up from germline, CDR1 is GTSNPN and CDR2 is SVGIG (reference sequence). There are 12 residues in the CDR3. The V and J ends lost 7 bases and 3 bases respectively, with 13 bases between them. The CDR3 loop reads CALRGRSYEQYF. The CDR3, as DNA: TGTGCCTTGCGAGGTAGGAGCTACGAGCAGTACTTC.